These 26 T cell receptor beta chains originate from one sample sequenced in a study of blood T cell repertoires in COVID-19 (dated by TCRdb to 2019 to 2021). Library method: the immunoSEQ multiplex PCR assay. TCRdb stores this immuneACCESS table with in-frame sequences only. Part of the clones is absent; in the studies checked, under half of the shortfall reflects unresolved V genes, and no reason is known for the rest. The sample data list 150,000 to 200,000 clones, and around nine tenths of these were observed just once. The ten most abundant clones make up about 3% of the sample. Material for sequencing was peripheral blood. The receptors shown here come from a man aged 35 to 55 with active or convalescent COVID-19.

The rearrangement links TRBV7-3 to TRBJ2-1, with 10 bases that match TRBD2. This CDR3 contains 16 residues. Germline V CDR1 and CDR2: SGHTA, FQGTGA. The trim removed 5 bases at V and 3 bases at J, leaving 7 bases unmatched. The CDR3 loop reads CASSIRPSGGYNEQFF. CDR3 sequence (DNA): TGTGCCAGCAGCATCCGACCTAGCGGGGGCTACAATGAGCAGTTCTTC. The full variable domain, rest sourced from reference TRBV7-3 and TRBJ2-1, is GAGVSQTPSNKVTEKGKYVELRCDPISGHTALYWYRQSLGQGPEFLIYFQGTGAADDSGLPNDRFFAVRPEGSVSTLKIQRTERGDSAVYLCASSIRPSGGYNEQFFGPGTRLTVL.

The sample holds one count of this clone. The V call is TRBV5-8, the J call TRBJ2-5; 7 bases are a match to TRBD1. V trimming: 4 bases; J trimming: 5 bases; junction bases outside the gene matches: 17. The germline gives CDR1 SGHTS, CDR2 YDEGEE. The CDR3 contains 17 residues. The DNA of the CDR3 is TGTGCCAGCAGCCCGCTGACAGGGTCCTTCGGTGGGGAGACCCAGTACTTC. Translating gives CASSPLTGSFGGETQYF.

The chain is built from TRBV5-1 and TRBJ1-2; a weak D match, TRBD1 (5 bases). V was pared by 0 bases and J by 6 bases, with 12 bases between. Per germline, CDR1 SGHRS and CDR2 YFSETQ. This CDR3 has 14 amino acids. The CDR3 DNA reads TGCGCCAGCAGCTTGGTGACAGTCGATAATGGCTACACCTTC. Translating gives CASSLVTVDNGYTF.

This clone was recorded only once. The chain recombines TRBV20-1 with TRBJ1-3, with 7 bases identical to TRBD1. CDR1 DFQATT and CDR2 SNEGSKA come from the germline V gene (reference sequence). CDR3 length: 11 amino acids. J gave up 9 bases and V 6 bases, and 5 bases lay outside the gene matches. The CDR3 is CSAWTGPTIYF. The CDR3 coding sequence is TGCAGTGCGTGGACAGGCCCCACCATATATTTT.

The chain carries TRBV5-5 and TRBJ2-7; D call uncertain. Germline V CDR1 and CDR2: SGHKS, YYEKEE (reference sequence). The CDR3 is made up of 14 amino acids. With 0 bases removed from V and 2 bases from J, the gap between germline ends came to 9 bases. CDR3 in DNA: TGTGCCAGCAGCTTGGCCATGCAGACCTACGAGCAGTACTTC. Residues: CASSLAMQTYEQYF.

The rearrangement uses TRBV30 and TRBJ1-6; 7 bases are a match to TRBD1. This CDR3 contains 13 residues. From germline, CDR1 is GTSNPN and CDR2 SVGIG (reference sequence). The ends lost 2 bases at V and 9 bases at J; junction bases unmatched: 4. CDR3 residues: CAWSRDSSSPLHF. The CDR3 DNA sequence: TGTGCCTGGAGTAGGGACAGCAGTTCACCCCTCCACTTT. The complete variable domain, with remaining parts taken from reference TRBV30 and TRBJ1-6, reads SQTIHQWPATLVQPVGSPLSLECTVEGTSNPNLYWYRQAAGRGLQLLFYSVGIGQISSEVPQNLSASRPQDRQFILSSKKLLLSDSGFYLCAWSRDSSSPLHFGNGTRLTVT.

The chain joins TRBV7-9 to TRBJ2-7; 7 bases match TRBD2. CDR3 length equals 14 residues. Losses at the gene ends were 5 bases for V and 3 bases for J; bases not matched to a gene: 7. Germline V gene sequence: CDR1 SEHNR, CDR2 FQNEAQ (reference sequence). For the CDR3, the DNA is TGTGCCAGCAGCCCAGCGGGGTCCTTCTACGAGCAGTACTTC. Translated: CASSPAGSFYEQYF.

The CDR3 DNA follows: TGTGCCAGCAGCTTGCATACGGCGGTGGATAATTCACCCCTCCACTTT. This encodes CASSLHTAVDNSPLHF. The chain couples TRBV5-5 to TRBJ1-6; the D is unclear. Deletions cut 1 base from V and 5 bases from J, with 13 bases between. The germline V gene encodes CDR1 SGHKS and CDR2 YYEKEE (reference sequence). The CDR3 is made up of 16 amino acids.

The chain is built from TRBV19 and TRBJ2-1, with 10 bases fitting TRBD2. Germline values: CDR1 LNHDA, CDR2 SQIVND (reference sequence). The CDR3 is made up of 18 amino acids. J was trimmed by 1 base and V by 0 bases; bases with no gene match: 6. CDR3 in DNA: TGTGCCAGTAGTATAGATACAGTAGCGGGGGGTTCCTACAATGAGCAGTTCTTC. It yields the protein CASSIDTVAGGSYNEQFF.

The chain recombines TRBV28 with TRBJ2-3, with 8 positions matching TRBD2. The CDR3 is 14 residues long. Germline V gene sequence: CDR1 MDHEN, CDR2 SYDVKM. J was trimmed by 1 base and V by 8 bases; bases with no gene match: 5. The CDR3 region has the DNA TGTGCCAGCGCCTCGGGGGGGGGCACAGATACGCAGTATTTT. Amino acids: CASASGGGTDTQYF.

This clone was found a few times. Other DNA variants within this sample encode the same CDR3. J is TRBJ2-7 and V is TRBV10-3, with D perhaps TRBD2 (5 bases). CDR1 ENHRY and CDR2 SYGVKD come from the germline V gene. V lost 3 bases and J 3 bases, leaving 6 bases between the germline ends. This CDR3 is 12 amino acids long. This chain's CDR3 is CAISDGGYEQYF. CDR3 coding DNA: TGTGCCATCAGTGATGGAGGCTACGAGCAGTACTTC.

The chain joins TRBV30 to TRBJ2-7; no reliable D call. CDR3 length: 13 residues. Trimming pared 3 bases from V and 0 bases from J, leaving 9 bases between. Germline V gene data show CDR1 as GTSNPN and CDR2 as SVGIG (reference sequence). CDR3 sequence (DNA): TGTGCCTGGAGGGCAGCTAGCTCCTACGAGCAGTACTTC. Translation: CAWRAASSYEQYF.

The V and J genes are TRBV19 and TRBJ1-1; D call uncertain. Trimming pared 0 bases from V and 5 bases from J, leaving 10 bases between. There are 14 residues in the CDR3. Germline CDR1 and CDR2: LNHDA and SQIVND (reference sequence). The CDR3, as DNA: TGTGCCAGTAGTATAGAGACGGGAGGTACTGAAGCTTTCTTT. This gives the protein CASSIETGGTEAFF.

As concerns this clone: At the DNA level, this CDR3 is encoded by other sequences in the same sample as well. The chain has TRBV29-1 and TRBJ1-1; 7 bases agree with TRBD1. V gave up 5 bases and J gave up 1 base; unmatched junction bases: 1. Germline CDR1 is SQVTM and CDR2 is ANQGSEA. This CDR3 contains 12 residues. The DNA for the CDR3 is TGCAGCGTTAGACAGGGGAACACTGAAGCTTTCTTT. Encoded protein: CSVRQGNTEAFF.

This clone was found many times. This chain uses TRBV27 with TRBJ2-7, with TRBD2 as a possible D gene (6 bases). V dropped 3 bases and J dropped 3 bases, with 9 bases sitting between them. Germline values: CDR1 MNHEY, CDR2 SMNVEV (reference sequence). The CDR3 totals 13 residues. In DNA form, the CDR3 reads TGTGCCAGCAGTTTTATAGCGGACTACGAGCAGTACTTC. Its translation: CASSFIADYEQYF.

This clone was recorded a few times. V and J are TRBV27 and TRBJ2-6, with 9 positions matching TRBD1. Germline CDR1 MNHEY, CDR2 SMNVEV (reference sequence). The CDR3 is 17 amino acids. Germline trimming cut 5 bases from V and 0 bases from J; bases unmatched to any gene: 5. The CDR3 DNA is TGTGCCAGCAGTCTCTACAGGGGGCACTCTGGGGCCAACGTCCTGACTTTC. Translating gives CASSLYRGHSGANVLTF.

The chain links TRBV30 to TRBJ2-3; 8 nucleotides align to TRBD1. The junction had 3 bases not matched to a gene; V was cut back by 1 base and J by 3 bases. Germline V lookup: CDR1 GTSNPN, CDR2 SVGIG (reference sequence). This CDR3 is built from 14 residues. The CDR3 nucleotides are TGTGCCTGGAGTGACCGGACAGGGACAGATACGCAGTATTTT. This gives the protein CAWSDRTGTDTQYF.

This clone was observed a few times. The chain carries TRBV11-2 and TRBJ2-7; D is undetermined. Trimming left V 5 bases short and J 3 bases short, with 8 bases between. In germline, CDR1 is SGHAT, CDR2 FQNNGV. There are 12 residues in the CDR3. CDR3 in amino acids: CASSRPFYEQYF. In nucleotides, the CDR3 is TGTGCCAGCAGCCGTCCTTTCTACGAGCAGTACTTC. Looking up the rest from reference TRBV11-2 and TRBJ2-7 gives the full variable domain: EAGVAQSPRYKIIEKRQSVAFWCNPISGHATLYWYQQILGQGPKLLIQFQNNGVVDDSQLPKDRFSAERLKGVDSTLKIQPAKLEDSAVYLCASSRPFYEQYFGPGTRLTVT.

The chain links TRBV24-1 to TRBJ2-1; 8 bases are a match to TRBD1. The CDR3 is 16 amino acids. Germline CDR1 is KGHDR and CDR2 is SFDVKD. The V segment lost 3 bases and the J segment 6 bases; nucleotides outside the gene matches: 9. In nucleotides, the CDR3 is TGTGCCACCAGTGATCCCCGGACAGGGTGGGGCAATGAGCAGTTCTTC. Translated, it gives CATSDPRTGWGNEQFF.

This chain connects TRBV25-1 to TRBJ2-1; D not resolved. Germline V lookup: CDR1 MGHDK, CDR2 SYGVNS. V lost 4 bases and J 4 bases, leaving 8 bases between the germline ends. CDR3 length: 13 amino acids. CDR3 sequence (DNA): TGTGCCAGCAGTGTAGAGGTTTACAATGAGCAGTTCTTC. Protein product: CASSVEVYNEQFF.

The chain links TRBV15 to TRBJ1-2, with D possibly being TRBD1 (5 bases). The CDR3 totals 16 residues. V was clipped by 0 bases and J by 7 bases, with 18 bases between them. Germline assignment: CDR1 LNHNV and CDR2 YYDKDF (reference sequence). CDR3 sequence: CATSRDRAPRQGGYTF. The CDR3 region has the DNA TGTGCCACCAGCAGAGATCGGGCTCCCAGGCAGGGTGGCTACACCTTC.

The V gene is TRBV10-2, the J gene TRBJ2-3, with 8 positions matching TRBD2. CDR3 length equals 16 residues. Germline assignment: CDR1 WSHSY and CDR2 SAAADI. The V segment lost 2 bases and the J segment 2 bases; nucleotides outside the gene matches: 6. Written as DNA, the CDR3 is TGCGCCAGCAGTGAGGGGGGGCGGGGGGCCACAGATACGCAGTATTTT. It encodes CASSEGGRGATDTQYF.

This clone was counted a single time. The CDR3 DNA reads as TGCAGCGCGGGACAGACCTACGAGCAGTACTTC. Amino acid sequence: CSAGQTYEQYF. The chain joins TRBV29-1 to TRBJ2-7; 7 bases align to TRBD1. CDR1 and CDR2 (germline): SQVTM, ANQGSEA. This CDR3 has 11 amino acids. The trim removed 7 bases at V and 2 bases at J, leaving 2 bases unmatched.

This rearrangement joins TRBV5-1 to TRBJ2-7; D call uncertain. The CDR3 extends over 14 amino acids. CDR1 SGHRS and CDR2 YFSETQ come from the germline V gene. Trimming took off 0 bases at V and 0 bases at J, with 7 bases between the two ends. The CDR3 DNA is TGCGCCAGCAGCTTGGCCCCCTACTCCTACGAGCAGTACTTC. Translation gives CASSLAPYSYEQYF.

CDR3 amino acids: CASSPQGADSPLHF. The DNA for the CDR3 is TGCGCCAGCAGCCCCCAAGGGGCTGATTCACCCCTCCACTTT. V and J are TRBV5-1 and TRBJ1-6; possibly TRBD1 for D (5 bases). The CDR3 is 14 residues long. Trimming left V 4 bases short and J 8 bases short, with 13 bases between. Germline V gene lookup returns CDR1 SGHRS and CDR2 YFSETQ.

The V call is TRBV30, the J call TRBJ2-7; tentative D call: TRBD1 (6 bases). The CDR3 consists of 15 residues. Trimming removed 3 bases from V and 2 bases from J, with 17 bases in between. The germline V gene has CDR1 GTSNPN and CDR2 SVGIG (reference sequence). DNA of the CDR3: TGTGCCTGGAGGGACAACAGGGTTGGCACCTACGAGCAGTACTTC. This codes for CAWRDNRVGTYEQYF. Variable domain in full (rest from reference TRBV30 and TRBJ2-7): SQTIHQWPATLVQPVGSPLSLECTVEGTSNPNLYWYRQAAGRGLQLLFYSVGIGQISSEVPQNLSASRPQDRQFILSSKKLLLSDSGFYLCAWRDNRVGTYEQYFGPGTRLTVT.